This entry features one T cell receptor beta chain sequence. Its matching antigen is unknown. Regarding time point: persistent/refractory GD, antithyroid drugs over 5 years with positive TRAb. From PBMCs, RNA was extracted and then used to make the TCR library. Graves' disease was diagnosed by American Thyroid Association guidelines. From each patient, about 8.1 milliliters of peripheral blood was drawn and collected into an EDTA anticoagulant tube. This sample was taken from a study of regulatory T cells in long-lasting Graves disease. Background on the study: In persistent Graves' disease, antithyroid drugs had been taken for over 5 years and TSH receptor antibodies stayed positive. Regarding the study as a whole: Persistent Graves' patients possessed reduced TCR diversity relative to recently diagnosed ones.

There are 15 residues in the CDR3. Deletions cut 1 base from V and 6 bases from J, with 12 bases between. The germline gives CDR1 SGHVS, CDR2 FNYEAQ. Arm-PCR of CDR3 regions and iRepertoire HTBI primers were used to build TCR beta libraries. TCRdb reanalysed the multiplex PCR reads using MiXCR and keeps one entry per CDR3 protein. The table records roughly 450,000 distinct CDR3 sequences, less than 25% of them present only once. This TCR derives from a female donor with Graves disease. The chain links TRBV7-6 to TRBJ2-2; D gene ambiguous. Sequences were derived from peripheral blood mononuclear cells (PBMCs), sampled when the disease was refractory, from a patient treated with antithyroid drugs. This chain's CDR3 is CASSLGLPGAGELFF. CDR3 in DNA: TGTGCCAGCAGCTTAGGACTTCCTGGGGCCGGGGAGCTGTTTTTT.